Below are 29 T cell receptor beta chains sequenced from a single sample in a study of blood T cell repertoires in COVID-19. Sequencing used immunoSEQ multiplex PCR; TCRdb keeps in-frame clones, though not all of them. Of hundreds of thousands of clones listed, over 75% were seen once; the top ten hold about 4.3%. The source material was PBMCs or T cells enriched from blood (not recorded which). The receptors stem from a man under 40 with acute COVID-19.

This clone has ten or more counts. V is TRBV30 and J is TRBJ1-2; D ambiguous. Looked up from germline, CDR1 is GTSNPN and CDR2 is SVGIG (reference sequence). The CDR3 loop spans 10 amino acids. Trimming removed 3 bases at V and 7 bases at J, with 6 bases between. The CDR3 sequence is CAWRRGGYTF. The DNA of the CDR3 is TGTGCCTGGAGGCGAGGTGGCTACACCTTC.

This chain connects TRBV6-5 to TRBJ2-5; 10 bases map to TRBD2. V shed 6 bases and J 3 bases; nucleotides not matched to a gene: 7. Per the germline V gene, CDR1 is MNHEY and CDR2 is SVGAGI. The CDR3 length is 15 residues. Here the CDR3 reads CASRARTSGKETQYF. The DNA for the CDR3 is TGTGCCAGCAGGGCGAGGACTAGCGGAAAAGAGACCCAGTACTTC.

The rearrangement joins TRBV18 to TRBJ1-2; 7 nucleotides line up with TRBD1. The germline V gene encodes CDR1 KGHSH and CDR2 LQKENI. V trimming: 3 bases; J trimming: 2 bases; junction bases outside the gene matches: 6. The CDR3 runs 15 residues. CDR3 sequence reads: CASSPDRTPNYGYTF. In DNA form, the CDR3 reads TGTGCCAGCTCACCGGACAGGACACCCAACTATGGCTACACCTTC.

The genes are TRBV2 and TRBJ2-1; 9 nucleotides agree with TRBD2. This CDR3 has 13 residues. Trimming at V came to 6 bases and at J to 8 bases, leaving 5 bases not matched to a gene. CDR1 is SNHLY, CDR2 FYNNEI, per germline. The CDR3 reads CASRAGGPDEQFF. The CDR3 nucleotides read TGTGCCAGCAGGGCGGGGGGGCCGGATGAGCAGTTCTTC.

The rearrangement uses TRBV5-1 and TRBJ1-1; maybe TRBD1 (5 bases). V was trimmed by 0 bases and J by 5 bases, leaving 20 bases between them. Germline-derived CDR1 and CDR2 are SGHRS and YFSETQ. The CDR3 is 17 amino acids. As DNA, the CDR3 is TGCGCCAGCAGCTTGGTAGGCCAGGGCGGTTGGAATACTGAAGCTTTCTTT. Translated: CASSLVGQGGWNTEAFF.

CDR3 region: CASSSDREALHF. CDR3 in DNA: TGTGCCAGCAGCAGCGACAGGGAGGCCCTCCACTTT. J is TRBJ1-6 and V is TRBV7-9; the match to TRBD1 covers 7 bases. The CDR3 sequence is 12 residues long. The germline V gene has CDR1 SEHNR and CDR2 FQNEAQ (reference sequence). The V and J ends lost 5 bases and 14 bases, in that order; junction bases with no gene match: 6.

For the CDR3, the DNA is TGCGCCAGCAGCTTGGATGGGGGCAGAGACTCTGGCTACACCTTC. It yields the protein CASSLDGGRDSGYTF. The J gene is TRBJ1-2, the V gene TRBV5-1; maybe TRBD1 (6 bases). V dropped 0 bases and J dropped 7 bases, with 16 bases sitting between them. Germline V gene lookup returns CDR1 SGHRS and CDR2 YFSETQ. CDR3 length: 15 amino acids.

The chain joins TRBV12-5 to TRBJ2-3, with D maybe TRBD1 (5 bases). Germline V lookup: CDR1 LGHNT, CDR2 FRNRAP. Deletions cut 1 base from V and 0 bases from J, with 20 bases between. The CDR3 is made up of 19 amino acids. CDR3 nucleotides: TGTGCTAGTGGTTTGGGATCAGGTACCCGAAGGGGAAGCACAGATACGCAGTATTTT. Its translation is CASGLGSGTRRGSTDTQYF.

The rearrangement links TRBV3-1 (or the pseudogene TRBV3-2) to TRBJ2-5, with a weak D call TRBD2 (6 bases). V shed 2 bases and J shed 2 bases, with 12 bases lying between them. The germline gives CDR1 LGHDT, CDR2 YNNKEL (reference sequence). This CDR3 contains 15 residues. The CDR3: CASSQRVRGQETQYF. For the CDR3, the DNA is TGTGCCAGCAGCCAAAGAGTCCGGGGGCAAGAGACCCAGTACTTC.

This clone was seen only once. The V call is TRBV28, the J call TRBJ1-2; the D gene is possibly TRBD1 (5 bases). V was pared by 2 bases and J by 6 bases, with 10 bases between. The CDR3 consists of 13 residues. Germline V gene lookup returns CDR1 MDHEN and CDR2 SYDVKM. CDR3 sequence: CASSLGAENGYTF. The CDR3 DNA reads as TGTGCCAGCAGTTTAGGGGCGGAGAATGGCTACACCTTC.

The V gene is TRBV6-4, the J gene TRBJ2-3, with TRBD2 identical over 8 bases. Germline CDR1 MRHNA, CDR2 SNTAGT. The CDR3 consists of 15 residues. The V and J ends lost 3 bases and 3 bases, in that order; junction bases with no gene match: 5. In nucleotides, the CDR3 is TGTGCCAGCAGTGATCGGGGGGGCGGGACAGATACGCAGTATTTT. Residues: CASSDRGGGTDTQYF.

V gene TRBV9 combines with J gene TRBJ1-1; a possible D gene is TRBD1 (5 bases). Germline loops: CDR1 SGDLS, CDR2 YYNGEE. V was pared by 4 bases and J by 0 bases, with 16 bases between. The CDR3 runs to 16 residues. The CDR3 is CASSSQDVRLNTEAFF. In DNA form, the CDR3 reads TGTGCCAGCAGCTCACAGGACGTCAGGCTGAACACTGAAGCTTTCTTT.

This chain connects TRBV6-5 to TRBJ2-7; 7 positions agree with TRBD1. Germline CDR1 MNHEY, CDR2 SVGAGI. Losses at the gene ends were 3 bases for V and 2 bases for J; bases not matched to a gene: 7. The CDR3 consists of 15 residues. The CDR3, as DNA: TGTGCCAGCAGTTATTCGGGACAGATTACCTACGAGCAGTACTTC. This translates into CASSYSGQITYEQYF.

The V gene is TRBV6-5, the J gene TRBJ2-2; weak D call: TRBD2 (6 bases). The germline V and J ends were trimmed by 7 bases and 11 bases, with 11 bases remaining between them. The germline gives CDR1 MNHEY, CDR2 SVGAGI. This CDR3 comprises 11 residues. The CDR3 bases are TGTGCCAGCACTGGGGGGAGAGAGCTGTTTTTT. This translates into CASTGGRELFF.

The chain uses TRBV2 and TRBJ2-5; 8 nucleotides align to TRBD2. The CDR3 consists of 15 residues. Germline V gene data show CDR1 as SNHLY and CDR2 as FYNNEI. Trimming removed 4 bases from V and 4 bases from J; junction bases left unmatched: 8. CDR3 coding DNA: TGTGCCAGCAGTGCGGCGGGGGGAATCGGAGAGACCCAGTACTTC. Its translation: CASSAAGGIGETQYF.

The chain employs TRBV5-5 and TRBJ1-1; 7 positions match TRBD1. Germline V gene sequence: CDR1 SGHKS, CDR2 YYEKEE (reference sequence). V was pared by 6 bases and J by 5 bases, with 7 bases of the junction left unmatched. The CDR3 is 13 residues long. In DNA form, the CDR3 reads TGTGCCAGCAACCTCCCAGGGGGGACTGAAGCTTTCTTT. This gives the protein CASNLPGGTEAFF.

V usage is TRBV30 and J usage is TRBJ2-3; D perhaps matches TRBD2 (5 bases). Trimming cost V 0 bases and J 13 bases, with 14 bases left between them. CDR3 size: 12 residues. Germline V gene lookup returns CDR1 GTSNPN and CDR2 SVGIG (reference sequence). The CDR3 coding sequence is TGTGCCTGGAGTGTAGGAGGTCCCGGAGAGTATTTT. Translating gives CAWSVGGPGEYF. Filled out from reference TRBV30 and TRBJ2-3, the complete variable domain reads SQTIHQWPATLVQPVGSPLSLECTVEGTSNPNLYWYRQAAGRGLQLLFYSVGIGQISSEVPQNLSASRPQDRQFILSSKKLLLSDSGFYLCAWSVGGPGEYFGPGTRLTVL.

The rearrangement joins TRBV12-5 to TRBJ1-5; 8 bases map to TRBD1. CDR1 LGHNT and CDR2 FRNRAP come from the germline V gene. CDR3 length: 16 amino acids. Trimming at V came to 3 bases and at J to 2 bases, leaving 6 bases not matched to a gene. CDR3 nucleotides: TGTGCTAGTGGTTTACTGACAGGGGTGGGCAATCAGCCCCAGCATTTT. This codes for CASGLLTGVGNQPQHF.

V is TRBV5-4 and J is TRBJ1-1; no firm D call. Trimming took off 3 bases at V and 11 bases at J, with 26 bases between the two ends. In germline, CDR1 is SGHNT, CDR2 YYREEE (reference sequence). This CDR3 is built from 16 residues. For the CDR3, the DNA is TGTGCCAGCAGCTCGGGGTTGGAGGCTGCGGTCACCCGGGCTTTCTTT. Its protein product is CASSSGLEAAVTRAFF.

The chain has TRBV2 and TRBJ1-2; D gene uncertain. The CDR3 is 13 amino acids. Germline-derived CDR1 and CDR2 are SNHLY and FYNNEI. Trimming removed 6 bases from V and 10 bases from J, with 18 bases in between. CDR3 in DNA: TGTGCCAGCAGCATTAAGCCCCGGGGTGACTACACCTTC. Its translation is CASSIKPRGDYTF. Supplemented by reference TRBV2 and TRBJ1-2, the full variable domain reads EPEVTQTPSHQVTQMGQEVILRCVPISNHLYFYWYRQILGQKVEFLVSFYNNEISEKSEIFDDQFSVERPDGSNFTLKIRSTKLEDSAMYFCASSIKPRGDYTFGSGTRLTVV.

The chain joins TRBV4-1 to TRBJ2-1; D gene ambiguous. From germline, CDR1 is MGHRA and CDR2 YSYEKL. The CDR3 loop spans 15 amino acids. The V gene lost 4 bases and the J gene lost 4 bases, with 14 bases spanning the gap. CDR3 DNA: TGCGCCAGCAGCCCAAGAGAGTACGTGTACAATGAGCAGTTCTTC. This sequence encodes CASSPREYVYNEQFF.

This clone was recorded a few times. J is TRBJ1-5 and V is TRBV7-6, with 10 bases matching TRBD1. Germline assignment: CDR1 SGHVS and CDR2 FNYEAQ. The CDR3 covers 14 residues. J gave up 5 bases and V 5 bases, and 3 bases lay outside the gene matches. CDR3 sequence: CASSIGTGDQPQHF. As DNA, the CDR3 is TGTGCCAGCAGCATAGGGACAGGGGATCAGCCCCAGCATTTT.

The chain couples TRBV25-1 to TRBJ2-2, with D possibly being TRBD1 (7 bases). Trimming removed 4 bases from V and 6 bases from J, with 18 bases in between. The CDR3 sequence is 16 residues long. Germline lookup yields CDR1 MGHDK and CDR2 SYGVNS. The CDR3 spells CASSASQGGVAGELFF. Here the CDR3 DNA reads TGTGCCAGCAGTGCGTCCCAGGGGGGAGTGGCCGGGGAGCTGTTTTTT.

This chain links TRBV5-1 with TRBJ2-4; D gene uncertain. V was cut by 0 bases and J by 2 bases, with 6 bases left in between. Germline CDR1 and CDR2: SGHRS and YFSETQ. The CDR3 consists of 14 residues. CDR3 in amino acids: CASSLGQSKNIQYF. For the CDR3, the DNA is TGCGCCAGCAGCTTGGGTCAGTCCAAAAACATTCAGTACTTC.

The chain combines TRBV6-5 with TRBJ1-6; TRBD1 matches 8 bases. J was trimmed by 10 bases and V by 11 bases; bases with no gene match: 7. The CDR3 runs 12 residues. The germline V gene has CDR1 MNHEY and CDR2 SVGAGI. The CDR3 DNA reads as TGTGCCCCCGGACAGGGCAGATCACCCCTCCACTTT. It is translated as CAPGQGRSPLHF.

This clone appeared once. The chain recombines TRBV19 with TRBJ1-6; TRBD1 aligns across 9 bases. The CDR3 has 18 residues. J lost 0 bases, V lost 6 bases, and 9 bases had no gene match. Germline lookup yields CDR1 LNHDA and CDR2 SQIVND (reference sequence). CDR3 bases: TGTGCCAGTAGGCCCGGGACAGGGTCAAGCTCCTATAATTCACCCCTCCACTTT. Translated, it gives CASRPGTGSSSYNSPLHF. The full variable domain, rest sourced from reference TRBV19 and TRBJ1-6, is DGGITQSPKYLFRKEGQNVTLSCEQNLNHDAMYWYRQDPGQGLRLIYYSQIVNDFQKGDIAEGYSVSREKKESFPLTVTSAQKNPTAFYLCASRPGTGSSSYNSPLHFGNGTRLTVT.

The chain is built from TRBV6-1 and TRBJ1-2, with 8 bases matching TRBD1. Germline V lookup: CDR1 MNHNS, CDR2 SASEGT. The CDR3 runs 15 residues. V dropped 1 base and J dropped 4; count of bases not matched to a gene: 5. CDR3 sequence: CASSEGTGQGYGYTF. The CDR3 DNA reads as TGTGCCAGCAGTGAAGGGACAGGGCAGGGCTATGGCTACACCTTC.

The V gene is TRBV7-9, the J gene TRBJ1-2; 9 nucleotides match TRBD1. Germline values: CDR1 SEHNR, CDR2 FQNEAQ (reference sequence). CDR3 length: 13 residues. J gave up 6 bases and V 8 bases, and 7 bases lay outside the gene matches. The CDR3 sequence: CASRPRTGDGYTF. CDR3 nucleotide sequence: TGTGCCAGCCGACCTCGGACAGGGGATGGCTACACCTTC.

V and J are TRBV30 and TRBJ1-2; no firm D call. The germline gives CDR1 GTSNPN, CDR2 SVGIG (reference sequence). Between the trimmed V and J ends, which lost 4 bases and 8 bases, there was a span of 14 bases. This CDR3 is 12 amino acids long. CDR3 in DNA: TGTGCCTGGACTTACCCCTTTGAGGGCTACACCTTC. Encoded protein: CAWTYPFEGYTF.